The 31 T cell receptor beta chains listed next were all sequenced from one sample in a study of regulatory T cells in long-lasting Graves disease. Construction of the TCR beta libraries employed iRepertoire HTBI primers in conjunction with Arm-PCR of CDR3 regions. TCRdb called the multiplex PCR reads again in MiXCR, with one record for every CDR3 protein. The repertoire holds fewer than 450,000 distinct CDR3 sequences, less than 25% seen once, with less than 25% in the top ten. Time point specified: persistent/refractory GD, antithyroid drugs over 5 years with positive TRAb. PBMCs provided the RNA from which the TCR library was made. This specimen consisted of peripheral blood mononuclear cells (PBMCs), obtained when the disease was refractory, from a patient treated with antithyroid drugs. The source of these receptors is a female donor with Graves disease.

The chain recombines TRBV7-3 with TRBJ2-6; possibly TRBD1 for D (5 bases). CDR3 length: 16 residues. Germline V gene lookup returns CDR1 SGHTA and CDR2 FQGTGA. V was clipped by 5 bases and J by 0 bases, with 11 bases between them. CDR3 amino acids: CASSATGDSGANVLTF. CDR3 DNA sequence: TGTGCCAGCAGCGCTACAGGAGACTCTGGGGCCAACGTCCTGACTTTC.

V is TRBV19 and J is TRBJ1-5; D remains ambiguous. The ends were cut back, 3 bases at V and 3 bases at J, with 12 bases in the middle. Germline CDR1 and CDR2: LNHDA and SQIVND (reference sequence). The CDR3 loop spans 15 amino acids. CDR3 DNA: TGTGCCAGTAGTATCGCAGTCTCCTACAATCAGCCCCAGCATTTT. This encodes CASSIAVSYNQPQHF.

The chain joins TRBV6-5 to TRBJ1-1; maybe TRBD1 (6 bases). The CDR3 consists of 15 residues. V lost 2 bases to trimming and J lost 2 bases, with 12 bases between them. The germline V gene has CDR1 MNHEY and CDR2 SVGAGI. CDR3 region: CASSYRAGANTEAFF. The DNA for the CDR3 is TGTGCCAGCAGTTACAGGGCAGGGGCCAACACTGAAGCTTTCTTT.

In its sample, this clonotype was seen many times. The chain uses TRBV28 and TRBJ2-7; no clear D gene. This CDR3 is built from 14 residues. Germline lookup yields CDR1 MDHEN and CDR2 SYDVKM. V was clipped by 1 base and J by 6 bases, with 13 bases between them. CDR3 loop: CASSLLGSASEQYF. The CDR3 DNA follows: TGTGCCAGCAGTTTATTAGGTTCAGCATCCGAGCAGTACTTC.

This clonotype was picked up a small number of times. This rearrangement joins TRBV25-1 to TRBJ2-2; 8 bases fit TRBD1. CDR3 length: 16 amino acids. Germline assignment: CDR1 MGHDK and CDR2 SYGVNS. Trimming at V came to 3 bases and at J to 4 bases, leaving 7 bases not matched to a gene. CDR3 sequence: CASSDPGTGITGELFF. The CDR3 DNA reads TGTGCCAGCAGTGACCCCGGGACAGGAATCACCGGGGAGCTGTTTTTT.

The chain employs TRBV19 and TRBJ1-1; no clear D. The CDR3 length is 14 residues. With 7 bases removed from V and 5 bases from J, the gap between germline ends came to 17 bases. Germline V gene sequence: CDR1 LNHDA, CDR2 SQIVND (reference sequence). The CDR3 loop reads CASTTLRHTTEAFF. As DNA, the CDR3 is TGTGCCAGTACCACCCTCCGGCATACAACTGAAGCTTTCTTT.

A word on this clonotype: The CDR3 carries no conserved terminal phenylalanine or tryptophan, so it likely arises from a read error. The rearrangement links TRBV10-3 to TRBJ1-1, with D perhaps matching TRBD1 (6 bases). The CDR3 extends over 14 amino acids. Germline CDR1 is ENHRY and CDR2 is SYGVKD. Trimming cost V 8 bases and J 1 base, with 14 bases left between them. For the CDR3, the DNA is TGTGCCATCTCAGAGAGGGGGGGGAACACTGAAGCTTTCCTT. Translation: CAISERGGNTEAFL.

This clonotype was detected only a few times. This could be a read error, since a much larger clone is one nucleotide away. The chain uses TRBV11-2 and TRBJ2-5; no clear D gene. Germline loops: CDR1 SGHAT, CDR2 FQNNGV. The CDR3 spans 14 residues. The chain's CDR3 is CTSSLGPRQETQYF. In DNA, the CDR3 is TGTACCAGCAGCTTAGGGCCGCGGCAAGAGACCCAGTACTTC.

The chain has TRBV18 and TRBJ2-1, with TRBD2 identical over 11 bases. The ends lost 0 bases at V and 2 bases at J; junction bases unmatched: 0. Germline loops: CDR1 KGHSH, CDR2 LQKENI. This CDR3 region has 16 residues. This CDR3 reads CASSPPGLAAYNEQFF. The CDR3 nucleotides read TGTGCCAGCTCACCACCGGGACTAGCGGCCTACAATGAGCAGTTCTTC. Combining the CDR3 with reference TRBV18 and TRBJ2-1 gives the whole variable domain NAGVMQNPRHLVRRRGQEARLRCSPMKGHSHVYWYRQLPEEGLKFMVYLQKENIIDESGMPKERFSAEFPKEGPSILRIQQVVRGDSAAYFCASSPPGLAAYNEQFFGPGTRLTVL.

This clonotype was counted at least ten times. J is TRBJ1-6 and V is TRBV7-2; D gene ambiguous. The CDR3 contains 12 residues. The V gene's germline CDR1 is SGHTA and CDR2 FQGNSA. V was trimmed by 1 base and J by 9 bases, leaving 4 bases between them. Written as DNA, the CDR3 is TGTGCCAGCAGCTTAGAGGGTTCACCCCTCCACTTT. Protein product: CASSLEGSPLHF.

As regards this clonotype: A read error may be the cause here, since a much bigger clone is one base away. No DNA is shown, since the ends of the CDR3 on it are uncertain; the CDR3 is the one TCRdb lists. The chain is built from TRBV2 and TRBJ2-5; TRBD2, as called in the table, went unchecked against the DNA. The CDR3 has 15 residues if both end residues are counted. Germline values: CDR1 SNHLY, CDR2 FYNNEI. CDR3 region: CASILVAGVGETQCF.

The CDR3 DNA sequence: TGTGCCAGCAGTTTAATAATTTCGATATCGGGATTCCGGAGCTCCTATAATTCACCCCTCCACTTT. Its translation: CASSLIISISGFRSSYNSPLHF. The chain recombines TRBV28 with TRBJ1-6, with unresolved D. Germline values: CDR1 MDHEN, CDR2 SYDVKM. The V gene lost 2 bases and the J gene lost 0 bases, with 26 bases spanning the gap. This CDR3 region has 22 residues.

V and J are TRBV11-3 and TRBJ2-1, with a possible D match to TRBD1 (5 bases). Germline lookup yields CDR1 SGHNT and CDR2 YENEEA. The V end lost 1 base, the J end lost 9 bases, and 7 bases lay between the germline ends. This CDR3 region has 12 residues. Here the CDR3 DNA reads TGTGCCAGCAGCTTAGGGGGCTTTGAGCAGTTCTTC. It specifies CASSLGGFEQFF.

This clonotype was seen ten or more times. The chain combines TRBV11-1 with TRBJ1-1; 11 bases are a match to TRBD1. Germline CDR1 reads SGHAT; CDR2 reads FQDESV (reference sequence). The CDR3 spans 14 residues. The junction had 12 bases not matched to a gene; V was cut back by 11 bases and J by 7 bases. The CDR3, as DNA: TGTGCCTGGAGTACCGGACAGGGGGCCGGTGAAGCTTTCTTT. Its translation is CAWSTGQGAGEAFF. The full variable domain, in which reference TRBV11-1 and TRBJ1-1 provide the parts outside the CDR3, is EAEVAQSPRYKITEKSQAVAFWCDPISGHATLYWYRQILGQGPELLVQFQDESVVDDSQLPKDRFSAERLKGVDSTLKIQPAELGDSAMYLCAWSTGQGAGEAFFGQGTRLTVV.

This clonotype was counted many times. The chain joins TRBV7-9 to TRBJ2-5; 7 nucleotides align to TRBD1. Losses at the gene ends were 5 bases for V and 5 bases for J; bases not matched to a gene: 8. The CDR3 extends over 14 amino acids. CDR1 and CDR2 (germline): SEHNR, FQNEAQ (reference sequence). The CDR3, as DNA: TGTGCCAGCAGCGCCCGGGACAGTAGGGAGACCCAGTACTTC. The encoded protein is CASSARDSRETQYF.

The genes are TRBV6-2 or TRBV6-3 and TRBJ1-5; D not resolved. CDR1 MNHEY and CDR2 SVGEGT come from the germline V gene. The length of the CDR3 is 16 residues. Between the trimmed V and J ends, which lost 5 bases and 2 bases, there was a span of 16 bases. DNA of the CDR3: TGTGCCAGCAGTGAATTGAATAGGCAGCGCAATCAGCCCCAGCATTTT. This sequence encodes CASSELNRQRNQPQHF.

This clonotype was recorded a few times. The rearrangement links TRBV20-1 to TRBJ1-1; D gene uncertain. The germline V gene has CDR1 DFQATT and CDR2 SNEGSKA (reference sequence). Trimming removed 3 bases at V and 8 bases at J, with 10 bases between. The CDR3 sequence is 11 residues long. The CDR3 protein is CSARDFPEAFF. In DNA, the CDR3 is TGCAGTGCTAGGGACTTCCCCGAAGCTTTCTTT.

This clonotype was detected a few times. The V call is TRBV3-1, the J call TRBJ2-7; TRBD2 aligns across 7 bases. Germline assignment: CDR1 LGHDT and CDR2 YNNKEL (reference sequence). The ends lost 0 bases at V and 3 bases at J; junction bases unmatched: 11. The CDR3 runs to 17 residues. The CDR3 here is CASSQDQSRGSIYEQYF. The CDR3 coding sequence is TGTGCCAGCAGCCAAGATCAAAGCCGCGGGAGCATCTACGAGCAGTACTTC.

This chain links TRBV2 with TRBJ2-5, with 10 nucleotides matching TRBD1. The CDR3 contains 14 residues. CDR1 is SNHLY, CDR2 FYNNEI, per germline. V trimming: 7 bases; J trimming: 3 bases; junction bases outside the gene matches: 5. The CDR3 here is CASTKDRGEETQYF. CDR3 in DNA: TGTGCCAGCACCAAGGACAGGGGGGAAGAGACCCAGTACTTC.

This clonotype was counted a few times. The rearrangement uses TRBV20-1 and TRBJ2-2; TRBD2 aligns across 13 bases. Germline V lookup: CDR1 DFQATT, CDR2 SNEGSKA (reference sequence). This CDR3 comprises 15 residues. V trimming: 6 bases; J trimming: 5 bases; junction bases outside the gene matches: 6. The CDR3 DNA sequence: TGCAGTGCAACCGGACTAGCGGGAGAAACCGGGGAGCTGTTTTTT. This codes for CSATGLAGETGELFF.

This clonotype was detected a few times. This chain uses TRBV11-2 with TRBJ2-7, with 9 nucleotides matching TRBD1. In germline, CDR1 is SGHAT, CDR2 FQNNGV. Trimming took 0 bases from V and 3 from J; bases not matched to a gene: 3. This CDR3 region has 15 residues. CDR3 nucleotides: TGTGCCAGCAGCTTAGAGGGACAGGGTTTCTACGAGCAGTACTTC. This sequence encodes CASSLEGQGFYEQYF.

This chain uses TRBV19 with TRBJ1-5; 9 bases are a match to TRBD1. V lost 7 bases and J lost 4; bases outside the gene matches: 5. The CDR3 length is 14 residues. Germline V lookup: CDR1 LNHDA, CDR2 SQIVND (reference sequence). The CDR3 loop reads CASKGDRENQPQHF. CDR3 bases: TGTGCCAGTAAGGGGGACAGGGAGAATCAGCCCCAGCATTTT.

The chain couples TRBV6-1 to TRBJ1-1; unclear D gene. V dropped 6 bases and J dropped 5 bases, with 16 bases sitting between them. This CDR3 comprises 14 residues. Germline CDR1 and CDR2: MNHNS and SASEGT. This CDR3 reads CASSPANPRTEAFF. Here the CDR3 DNA reads TGTGCCAGCAGCCCCGCGAATCCACGGACTGAAGCTTTCTTT.

Concerning this clonotype: With a much larger clone just one base away, this may be a read error. The V call is TRBV27, the J call TRBJ2-5; D possibly corresponds to TRBD2 (6 bases). The CDR3 contains 15 residues. Trimming took off 5 bases at V and 0 bases at J, with 13 bases between the two ends. Germline lookup yields CDR1 MNHEY and CDR2 SMNVEV (reference sequence). CDR3 nucleotide sequence: TGTGCCAGCAGTCAAGTTCGCGGGAACCAAGAGACCCAGTACTTC. Translation: CASSQVRGNQETQYF.

V and J are TRBV6-4 and TRBJ1-1, with D possibly TRBD1 on 5 matching bases. Trimming left V 8 bases short and J 11 bases short, with 24 bases between. The CDR3 totals 14 residues. Germline CDR1 reads MRHNA; CDR2 reads SNTAGT. CDR3 in DNA: TGTGCCAGCCTACGCCCCGACGGATGGAACAGGGCTTTCTTT. It specifies CASLRPDGWNRAFF.

J is TRBJ2-7 and V is TRBV12-3 or TRBV12-4, with 9 bases identical to TRBD1. J was trimmed by 4 bases and V by 6 bases; bases with no gene match: 10. CDR3 size: 15 residues. The CDR3 region has the DNA TGTGCCAGCAGGGGCCGACAGGGGGAGTCGTACGAGCAGTACTTC. It specifies CASRGRQGESYEQYF.

This clonotype was detected a few times. V gene TRBV18 combines with J gene TRBJ2-5, with 11 bases fitting TRBD1. CDR3 length: 18 residues. Germline V gene sequence: CDR1 KGHSH, CDR2 LQKENI. The junction had 10 bases not matched to a gene; V was cut back by 0 bases and J by 4 bases. CDR3 protein: CASSPPNTGQGAGETQYF. The CDR3, as DNA: TGTGCCAGCTCACCACCAAATACCGGACAGGGGGCTGGAGAGACCCAGTACTTC.

This clonotype appeared many times. This sequence joins TRBV27 and TRBJ2-2, with a weak D call TRBD1 (6 bases). The CDR3 has 15 residues. V lost 3 bases and J 4 bases, leaving 12 bases between the germline ends. Germline loops: CDR1 MNHEY, CDR2 SMNVEV (reference sequence). CDR3 residues: CASSFGTLGTGELFF. In nucleotides, the CDR3 is TGTGCCAGCAGTTTTGGGACACTGGGCACCGGGGAGCTGTTTTTT.

This sequence joins TRBV6-1 and TRBJ2-1; 15 nucleotides match TRBD2. The ends lost 8 bases at V and 4 bases at J; junction bases unmatched: 3. CDR1 and CDR2 from the germline V gene are MNHNS and SASEGT. This CDR3 has 15 amino acids. The CDR3 nucleotides read TGTGCCAGCCAGGGACTAGCGGGAGGATACAATGAGCAGTTCTTC. It translates to CASQGLAGGYNEQFF.

This clonotype was observed many times. The V gene is TRBV7-8, the J gene TRBJ2-7; perhaps TRBD2 as D (6 bases). The CDR3 length is 16 residues. CDR1 is SGHVS and CDR2 is FQNEAQ in the germline V gene. Deletions cut 4 bases from V and 4 bases from J, with 20 bases between. CDR3 protein: CASSSPGADSKYEQYF. The CDR3 DNA sequence: TGTGCCAGCAGCTCGCCGGGAGCAGATTCCAAATACGAGCAGTACTTC. Using reference TRBV7-8 and TRBJ2-7 for the parts outside the CDR3, the full variable domain is GAGVSQSPRYKVAKRGQDVALRCDPISGHVSLFWYQQALGQGPEFLTYFQNEAQLDKSGLPSDRFFAERPEGSVSTLKIQRTQQEDSAVYLCASSSPGADSKYEQYFGPGTRLTVT.

The gene calls are TRBV6-1 and TRBJ1-5; 10 bases agree with TRBD1. Germline CDR1 is MNHNS and CDR2 is SASEGT. J lost 1 base, V lost 6 bases, and 12 bases had no gene match. This CDR3 has 18 residues. Written as DNA, the CDR3 is TGTGCCAGCAGGCCCGGGACAGGGGATTTTGGGAGCAATCAGCCCCAGCATTTT. Its protein product is CASRPGTGDFGSNQPQHF.